This T cell receptor (beta chain) was captured by sequencing in a study of a mutant IDH1 vaccine in newly diagnosed glioma. Looking at the study overall: Every participant had undergone radiotherapy, temozolomide, or both before, and most underwent both.

Using immunoSEQ multiplex PCR, the repertoire was profiled, and TCRdb retains in-frame clones only, with some absent. Of around 40,000 clones detected, around 85% appear once; the ten largest clones hold 1.5% to 2%. A single count supports this clone. Antigen specificity is unknown. The time point: week 5, during vaccination. Doses of 300 ug of mutant IDH1 20-mer peptide were given with topical imiquimod. New IDH1-mutant, ATRX-lost WHO grade 3 or 4 astrocytomas occurred in donors. The CDR3 runs to 17 residues. V gave up 0 bases and J gave up 3 bases, with 15 bases separating them. CDR1 and CDR2 (germline): LGHNA, YSLEER.

This rearrangement joins TRBV4-3 to TRBJ2-1; maybe TRBD2 (6 bases). The sequences come from PBMCs, collected from a glioma patient whose treatment included an IDH1 peptide vaccine. The receptor's source is a man in his forties with glioma. This chain's CDR3 is CASSQDLPGADYNEQFF. For the CDR3, the DNA is TGCGCCAGCAGCCAAGATCTGCCGGGAGCGGACTACAATGAGCAGTTCTTC.